These 10 T cell receptor beta chains were all obtained from the same sample, sequenced in a study of cytomegalovirus exposure and HLA in healthy donors (dated by TCRdb to about 2017). The library was built by means of the immunoSEQ multiplex PCR assay. A mixture of 60 forward primers for TCR Vbeta segments and 13 reverse primers for TCR Jbeta segments was used in the multiplex PCR. TCRdb's version of the immuneACCESS table is confined to in-frame rearrangements and falls short of the full clone set. An unresolved V gene accounts for under half of the shortfall where checked; the remainder is of unknown origin. In all, the sample holds tens of thousands of clones, and roughly 60% of those were seen once. The ten largest account for roughly 2.1% of the sample. The source material was PBMCs. Every receptor here comes from a human donor in good health.

This clone was observed once. The CDR3 sequence is CASSLSSRGAGNTIYF. The CDR3 coding sequence is TGTGCCAGCAGCTTATCTTCCAGGGGGGCTGGAAACACCATATATTTT. This chain links TRBV7-9 with TRBJ1-3; 7 nucleotides agree with TRBD1. Germline CDR1 SEHNR, CDR2 FQNEAQ (reference sequence). There are 16 residues in the CDR3. J was trimmed by 2 bases and V by 2 bases; bases with no gene match: 6.

The chain couples TRBV2 to TRBJ2-3, with 8 bases fitting TRBD1. The junction had 10 bases not matched to a gene; V was cut back by 5 bases and J by 3 bases. From germline, CDR1 is SNHLY and CDR2 FYNNEI. The CDR3 is made up of 16 amino acids. CDR3 sequence reads: CASSRDRGFGTDTQYF. CDR3 DNA: TGTGCCAGCAGTCGAGACAGGGGATTTGGGACAGATACGCAGTATTTT.

This clone has a handful of counts. The chain recombines TRBV4-2 with TRBJ2-7, with 9 positions matching TRBD2. V lost 5 bases, J lost 0 bases, and 8 bases stayed unmatched. Germline V lookup: CDR1 LGHNA, CDR2 YNFKEQ. This CDR3 is 16 amino acids long. As DNA, the CDR3 is TGTGCCAGCAGCAAGTACACGGGACTAGCCTCCTACGAGCAGTACTTC. It codes for CASSKYTGLASYEQYF.

The genes are TRBV2 and TRBJ2-5, with 9 bases that match TRBD2. Germline trimming cut 0 bases from V and 11 bases from J; bases unmatched to any gene: 10. From germline, CDR1 is SNHLY and CDR2 FYNNEI. The CDR3 spans 15 residues. Here the CDR3 reads CASSEALRGGGKQYF. CDR3 nucleotides: TGTGCCAGCAGTGAAGCCTTGCGGGGGGGCGGAAAACAGTACTTC.

This chain links TRBV6-5 with TRBJ1-2; D might be TRBD1 (6 bases). CDR1 and CDR2 from the germline V gene are MNHEY and SVGAGI. CDR3 length equals 16 residues. The germline V and J ends were trimmed by 0 bases and 6 bases, with 17 bases remaining between them. CDR3 region: CASSYSIPDRKNGYTF. The CDR3 DNA sequence: TGTGCCAGCAGTTACTCGATTCCTGACAGGAAAAATGGCTACACCTTC.

The CDR3 is CASSVAQGAANEKLFF. CDR3 in DNA: TGTGCCAGCAGCGTTGCACAGGGGGCGGCTAATGAAAAACTGTTTTTT. This chain uses TRBV9 with TRBJ1-4; 9 bases map to TRBD1. CDR3 length: 16 residues. The ends lost 2 bases at V and 3 bases at J; junction bases unmatched: 5. Germline V lookup: CDR1 SGDLS, CDR2 YYNGEE. The whole variable domain, remainder taken from reference TRBV9 and TRBJ1-4, is DSGVTQTPKHLITATGQRVTLRCSPRSGDLSVYWYQQSLDQGLQFLIQYYNGEERAKGNILERFSAQQFPDLHSELNLSSLELGDSALYFCASSVAQGAANEKLFFGSGTQLSVL.

This chain connects TRBV7-9 to TRBJ1-5; 9 bases are a match to TRBD1. This CDR3 has 14 amino acids. Germline-derived CDR1 and CDR2 are SEHNR and FQNEAQ (reference sequence). J lost 7 bases, V lost 4 bases, and 5 bases had no gene match. This CDR3 reads CASSSGQGIQPQHF. The CDR3, as DNA: TGTGCCAGCAGCTCTGGACAGGGGATCCAGCCCCAGCATTTT.

The chain recombines TRBV5-1 with TRBJ2-7; 8 positions match TRBD2. V was pared by 0 bases and J by 6 bases, with 8 bases of the junction left unmatched. Germline V gene data show CDR1 as SGHRS and CDR2 as YFSETQ. The CDR3 covers 15 residues. The CDR3 reads CASSLGGLARLEQYF. CDR3 coding DNA: TGCGCCAGCAGCTTGGGTGGACTAGCACGCCTCGAGCAGTACTTC. The full variable domain, with the rest looked up from reference TRBV5-1 and TRBJ2-7, is KAGVTQTPRYLIKTRGQQVTLSCSPISGHRSVSWYQQTPGQGLQFLFEYFSETQRNKGNFPGRFSGRQFSNSRSEMNVSTLELGDSALYLCASSLGGLARLEQYFGPGTRLTVT.

The chain recombines TRBV27 with TRBJ2-1; D is undetermined. CDR3 length: 13 residues. V lost 3 bases, J lost 13 bases, and 16 bases lay in between. Germline V gene data show CDR1 as MNHEY and CDR2 as SMNVEV (reference sequence). The CDR3 nucleotides read TGTGCCAGCAGTTTCCGGTCTTTACGCAACCAGTTCTTC. Its protein is CASSFRSLRNQFF.

This chain connects TRBV21-1 to TRBJ1-1; the tabulated D call, TRBD1, remains unverified against the DNA. TRBV21-1 counts as a pseudogene. This CDR3 contains 13 residues. Written as DNA, the CDR3 is TGTGCCAGCAATCGACAGGGGCACACTGAAGCTTTCTTT. Its protein is CASNRQGHTEAFF.